These 25 T cell receptor beta chains were all obtained from the same sample, sequenced in a study of shared clonotypes between healthy human individuals. Profiling relied on immunoSEQ multiplex PCR, and the TCRdb table lists in-frame clones only, not all of them. The table records about 380,000 clones, about 96% of them present only once. The sample taken for sequencing was memory CD8+ T cells sorted from blood. This sample's subset: CD45RO+ cells pooled with CCR7-negative TemRA cells. These receptors were taken from a man aged 25-40 years in good health.

This clone was picked up one time. V and J are TRBV6-6 and TRBJ2-7; TRBD2 aligns across 9 bases. The V gene's germline CDR1 is MNHNY and CDR2 SVGAGI (reference sequence). The CDR3 has 15 amino acids. The trim removed 0 bases at V and 6 bases at J, leaving 6 bases unmatched. This CDR3 reads CASSYSSSGTPEQYF. Here the CDR3 DNA reads TGTGCCAGCAGTTACTCGTCTAGCGGGACTCCCGAGCAGTACTTC.

The V and J genes are TRBV28 and TRBJ2-7; 7 bases map to TRBD1. V trimming: 5 bases; J trimming: 3 bases; junction bases outside the gene matches: 7. This CDR3 region has 14 residues. Germline CDR1 MDHEN, CDR2 SYDVKM. The CDR3 DNA is TGTGCCAGCAGTGCGACAGGGAAGGGCTACGAGCAGTACTTC. It encodes CASSATGKGYEQYF.

This chain connects TRBV5-1 to TRBJ2-1, with a tentative D call TRBD1 (6 bases). The CDR3 has 11 amino acids. Germline V gives CDR1 SGHRS, CDR2 YFSETQ. V shed 3 bases and J shed 8 bases, with 6 bases lying between them. CDR3: CASSWGHEQFF. Here the CDR3 DNA reads TGCGCCAGCAGCTGGGGGCATGAGCAGTTCTTC.

V gene TRBV9 combines with J gene TRBJ1-1, with a weak D call TRBD1 (5 bases). CDR1 is SGDLS, CDR2 YYNGEE, per germline. There are 12 residues in the CDR3. Trimming left V 0 bases short and J 7 bases short, with 7 bases between. In DNA, the CDR3 is TGTGCCAGCAGCGTAGGGGGCGGTGAAGCTTTCTTT. Translated, it gives CASSVGGGEAFF.

Here the CDR3 DNA reads TGTGCCAGCAGCCCTACTAGCGGGAGGTCCTACGAGCAGTACTTC. This encodes CASSPTSGRSYEQYF. The chain combines TRBV9 with TRBJ2-7, with 12 bases aligning to TRBD2. V gave up 4 bases and J gave up 1 base; unmatched junction bases: 3. This CDR3 comprises 15 residues. Germline CDR1 and CDR2: SGDLS and YYNGEE.

This rearrangement joins TRBV9 to TRBJ2-2; 8 nucleotides align to TRBD1. Per germline, CDR1 SGDLS and CDR2 YYNGEE. There are 15 residues in the CDR3. J was trimmed by 4 bases and V by 0 bases; bases with no gene match: 2. The CDR3 here is CASSVDTGGTGELFF. The CDR3 coding sequence is TGTGCCAGCAGCGTAGATACAGGGGGCACCGGGGAGCTGTTTTTT.

This sequence joins TRBV9 and TRBJ2-1; TRBD1 aligns across 9 bases. The CDR3 spans 15 residues. Trimming cost V 0 bases and J 8 bases; bases outside gene matches: 6. CDR1 is SGDLS and CDR2 is YYNGEE in the germline V gene. CDR3 region: CASSVGETGGDEQFF. The CDR3 coding sequence is TGTGCCAGCAGCGTAGGGGAAACAGGGGGCGATGAGCAGTTCTTC.

This chain connects TRBV28 to TRBJ2-3; D unresolved. Germline CDR1 and CDR2: MDHEN and SYDVKM. The CDR3 runs to 15 residues. Between the trimmed V and J ends, which lost 3 bases and 1 base, there was a span of 11 bases. The CDR3 DNA reads as TGTGCCAGCAGTTTCCGCGCGGCCGGCACAGATACGCAGTATTTT. Translating gives CASSFRAAGTDTQYF.

The chain couples TRBV4-2 to TRBJ2-7; D perhaps matches TRBD2 (6 bases). Trimming left V 1 base short and J 12 bases short, with 22 bases between. CDR1 is LGHNA and CDR2 is YNFKEQ in the germline V gene. CDR3 length: 15 amino acids. The CDR3 DNA reads TGTGCCAGCAGCCAAGTGGAGGGACTCCGGCTACGTGCGTACTTC. Translating it yields CASSQVEGLRLRAYF.

CDR3 amino acids: CASSLGGGLSNQPQHF. CDR3 DNA: TGTGCCAGCAGCTTGGGAGGGGGGTTGAGCAATCAGCCCCAGCATTTT. This chain links TRBV5-5 with TRBJ1-5; a weak D match, TRBD1 (6 bases). V shed 0 bases and J shed 1 base, with 11 bases lying between them. The germline gives CDR1 SGHKS, CDR2 YYEKEE (reference sequence). The CDR3 extends over 16 amino acids.

The V call is TRBV6-1, the J call TRBJ2-3; 13 bases align to TRBD2. The CDR3 is made up of 13 amino acids. The junction had 5 bases not matched to a gene; V was cut back by 11 bases and J by 6 bases. CDR1 is MNHNS, CDR2 SASEGT, per germline. Here the CDR3 DNA reads TGTGCCGGAGAGACTAGCGGGAGGGATACGCAGTATTTT. Protein product: CAGETSGRDTQYF.

The chain employs TRBV5-1 and TRBJ2-1, with 14 positions matching TRBD2. Germline lookup yields CDR1 SGHRS and CDR2 YFSETQ. The CDR3 has 17 residues. Trimming cost V 3 bases and J 1 base; bases outside gene matches: 3. For the CDR3, the DNA is TGCGCCAGCAGCTGGACTAGCGGGAGGCGTTCCTACAATGAGCAGTTCTTC. The encoded protein is CASSWTSGRRSYNEQFF.

The genes are TRBV11-3 and TRBJ1-4; maybe TRBD1 (5 bases). Looked up from germline, CDR1 is SGHNT and CDR2 is YENEEA. The V end lost 5 bases, the J end lost 7 bases, and 11 bases lay between the germline ends. CDR3 size: 13 residues. CDR3 in amino acids: CASSHAGSEKLFF. The CDR3, as DNA: TGTGCCAGCAGCCACGCAGGGAGTGAAAAACTGTTTTTT.

This clone was detected once. The chain is built from TRBV4-1 and TRBJ2-3, with no clear D. Germline V lookup: CDR1 MGHRA, CDR2 YSYEKL. The CDR3 consists of 14 residues. V lost 0 bases and J lost 0, with 4 bases in between. CDR3 protein: CASSQDGSTDTQYF. CDR3 DNA sequence: TGCGCCAGCAGCCAAGACGGTAGCACAGATACGCAGTATTTT.

This chain joins TRBV19 and TRBJ2-1, with a tentative D call TRBD1 (5 bases). V was shortened by 0 bases and J by 6 bases, with 18 bases between the two germline ends. CDR1 is LNHDA, CDR2 SQIVND, per germline (reference sequence). There are 17 residues in the CDR3. Written as DNA, the CDR3 is TGTGCCAGTAGTATAGACCGGACACCTACCTTCTTCAATGAGCAGTTCTTC. This encodes CASSIDRTPTFFNEQFF. Filled out from reference TRBV19 and TRBJ2-1, the complete variable domain reads DGGITQSPKYLFRKEGQNVTLSCEQNLNHDAMYWYRQDPGQGLRLIYYSQIVNDFQKGDIAEGYSVSREKKESFPLTVTSAQKNPTAFYLCASSIDRTPTFFNEQFFGPGTRLTVL.

This clone is a singleton in its sample. V is TRBV4-1 and J is TRBJ2-3; TRBD2 matches at 7 bases. The germline gives CDR1 MGHRA, CDR2 YSYEKL. This CDR3 has 15 amino acids. The junction had 4 bases not matched to a gene; V was cut back by 1 base and J by 3 bases. The DNA for the CDR3 is TGCGCCAGCAGCCAAGCGACGGGGGGAACAGATACGCAGTATTTT. Amino acids: CASSQATGGTDTQYF.

The chain is built from TRBV6-1 and TRBJ2-3, with D unresolved. The CDR3 length is 13 residues. The V end lost 8 bases, the J end lost 1 base, and 10 bases lay between the germline ends. From germline, CDR1 is MNHNS and CDR2 SASEGT. The DNA of the CDR3 is TGTGCCAGCGAGCTTAGAGGCACAGATACGCAGTATTTT. This sequence encodes CASELRGTDTQYF.

The chain recombines TRBV11-1 with TRBJ2-1, with 13 bases identical to TRBD2. CDR3 length: 15 residues. V lost 5 bases to trimming and J lost 8 bases; unmatched junction nucleotides: 6. CDR1 is SGHAT, CDR2 FQDESV, per germline (reference sequence). The CDR3 DNA follows: TGTGCCAGCAGCCCAACTAGCGGGAGGGCCCATGAGCAGTTCTTC. Protein sequence: CASSPTSGRAHEQFF. The whole variable domain, remainder taken from reference TRBV11-1 and TRBJ2-1, is EAEVAQSPRYKITEKSQAVAFWCDPISGHATLYWYRQILGQGPELLVQFQDESVVDDSQLPKDRFSAERLKGVDSTLKIQPAELGDSAMYLCASSPTSGRAHEQFFGPGTRLTVL.

This clone was recorded once. This chain's CDR3 is CASSKSVGGNTEAFF. In nucleotides, the CDR3 is TGTGCCAGCAGCAAAAGTGTAGGCGGGAACACTGAAGCTTTCTTT. The genes are TRBV21-1 and TRBJ1-1. TRBV21-1 has pseudogene status. This CDR3 region has 15 residues.

The CDR3 loop reads CASRSGTGRTGELFF. DNA of the CDR3: TGTGCCAGCAGGTCCGGGACAGGGCGCACCGGGGAGCTGTTTTTT. V is TRBV14 and J is TRBJ2-2; 9 bases are a match to TRBD1. CDR1 and CDR2 (germline): SGHDN, FVKESK. V shed 6 bases, J shed 4 bases, and the junction held 6 bases outside the gene matches. The CDR3 sequence is 15 residues long.

The chain carries TRBV6-6 and TRBJ1-5, with D possibly being TRBD1 (5 bases). Germline V lookup: CDR1 MNHNY, CDR2 SVGAGI (reference sequence). Trimming removed 6 bases at V and 3 bases at J, with 12 bases between. The CDR3 is made up of 14 amino acids. CDR3 coding DNA: TGTGCCAGCAGCCCCGACAGCCTCAATCAGCCCCAGCATTTT. Its translation: CASSPDSLNQPQHF.

The chain employs TRBV7-8 and TRBJ1-5, with 7 nucleotides matching TRBD1. This CDR3 contains 17 residues. Germline-derived CDR1 and CDR2 are SGHVS and FQNEAQ. V lost 8 bases to trimming and J lost 0 bases; unmatched junction nucleotides: 13. For the CDR3, the DNA is TGTGCCAGCGGCGGGCAGGGGGACCTTTATAGCAATCAGCCCCAGCATTTT. Residues: CASGGQGDLYSNQPQHF.

The V and J genes are TRBV5-6 and TRBJ2-7; unclear D gene. V gave up 0 bases and J gave up 1 base, with 8 bases separating them. This CDR3 spans 14 amino acids. The germline gives CDR1 SGHDT, CDR2 YYEEEE. This CDR3 reads CASSLGPGSYEQYF. The CDR3 bases are TGTGCCAGCAGCTTGGGTCCAGGTTCCTACGAGCAGTACTTC.

This clone has only one observation. The chain employs TRBV6-1 and TRBJ2-4; D not resolved. Trimming left V 1 base short and J 1 base short, with 11 bases between. The CDR3 consists of 16 residues. Germline V gives CDR1 MNHNS, CDR2 SASEGT. CDR3 loop: CASSEVGLWAKNIQYF. CDR3 bases: TGTGCCAGCAGTGAAGTAGGGCTATGGGCCAAAAACATTCAGTACTTC.

J is TRBJ2-2 and V is TRBV7-3, with unresolved D. The CDR3 spans 13 residues. The ends were cut back, 4 bases at V and 7 bases at J, with 10 bases in the middle. Germline V lookup: CDR1 SGHTA, CDR2 FQGTGA. Here the CDR3 reads CASSSASGGELFF. As DNA, the CDR3 is TGTGCCAGCAGCTCGGCCTCGGGCGGGGAGCTGTTTTTT.